This T cell receptor (beta chain) emerged from a study of cytomegalovirus exposure and HLA in healthy donors. The study's findings and limits: In a later analysis, TCR beta V- and J-gene trimming showed a link to a missense DCLRE1C variant. DRB1 showed the most TCR associations and HLA-C the fewest in a later analysis, as rates varied by HLA locus. The authors enumerated some 160 TCR beta chains as linked to cytomegalovirus. Prediction of most subjects' HLA-A and HLA-B alleles by TCR beta sequences was reportedly accurate.

The PCR contained 60 Vbeta and 13 Jbeta primers. Sequencing was performed with immunoSEQ multiplex PCR; in TCRdb, only in-frame clones are kept and a portion is missing. Among roughly 170,000 clones, around 83% were seen once, and the ten largest hold 0.95% to 1.5%. As for this clone: Its cognate antigen is unknown.

Sequencing used PBMCs. The receptor's source is a girl between 2 and 10 years old in good health and CMV-seropositive.

CDR3 sequence: CASSLWGDTEAFF. DNA for the CDR3: TGTGCCAGCAGTTTATGGGGAGACACTGAAGCTTTCTTT. V is TRBV27 and J is TRBJ1-1; D remains ambiguous. Germline CDR1 and CDR2: MNHEY and SMNVEV (reference sequence). Trimming took 1 base from V and 3 from J, leaving 6 bases between them. The CDR3 contains 13 residues.